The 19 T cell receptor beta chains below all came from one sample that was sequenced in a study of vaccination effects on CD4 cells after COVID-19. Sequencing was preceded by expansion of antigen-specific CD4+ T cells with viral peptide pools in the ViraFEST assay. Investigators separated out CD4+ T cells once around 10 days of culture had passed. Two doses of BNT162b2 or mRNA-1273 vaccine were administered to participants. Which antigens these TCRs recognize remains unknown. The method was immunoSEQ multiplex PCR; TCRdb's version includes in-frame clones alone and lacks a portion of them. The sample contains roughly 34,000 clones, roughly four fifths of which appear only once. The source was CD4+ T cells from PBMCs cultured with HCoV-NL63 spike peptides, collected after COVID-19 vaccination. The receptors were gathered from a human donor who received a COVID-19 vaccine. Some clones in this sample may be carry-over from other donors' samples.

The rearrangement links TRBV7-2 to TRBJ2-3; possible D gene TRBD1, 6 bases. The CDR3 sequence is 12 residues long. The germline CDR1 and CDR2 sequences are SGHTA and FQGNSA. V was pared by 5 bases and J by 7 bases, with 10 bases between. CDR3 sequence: CASSIQGYTQYF. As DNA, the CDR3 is TGTGCCAGCAGCATCCAGGGGTATACGCAGTATTTT. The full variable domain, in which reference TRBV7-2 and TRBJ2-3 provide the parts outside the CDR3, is GAGVSQSPSNKVTEKGKDVELRCDPISGHTALYWYRQSLGQGLEFLIYFQGNSAPDKSGLPSDRFSAERTGGSVSTLTIQRTQQEDSAVYLCASSIQGYTQYFGPGTRLTVL.

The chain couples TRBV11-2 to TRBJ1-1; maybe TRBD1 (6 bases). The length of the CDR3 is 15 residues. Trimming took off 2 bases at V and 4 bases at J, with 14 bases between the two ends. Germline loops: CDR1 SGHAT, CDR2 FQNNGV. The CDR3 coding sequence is TGTGCCAGCAGCTTACTTGTTGGGGGGGCCACTGAAGCTTTCTTT. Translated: CASSLLVGGATEAFF. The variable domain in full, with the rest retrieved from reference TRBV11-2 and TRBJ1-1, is EAGVAQSPRYKIIEKRQSVAFWCNPISGHATLYWYQQILGQGPKLLIQFQNNGVVDDSQLPKDRFSAERLKGVDSTLKIQPAKLEDSAVYLCASSLLVGGATEAFFGQGTRLTVV.

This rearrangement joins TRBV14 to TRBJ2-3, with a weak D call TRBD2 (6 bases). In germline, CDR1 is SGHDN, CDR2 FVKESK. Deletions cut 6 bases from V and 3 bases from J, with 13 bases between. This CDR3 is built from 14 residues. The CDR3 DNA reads TGTGCCAGCAGGCCCGGGGGATATACAGATACGCAGTATTTT. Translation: CASRPGGYTDTQYF.

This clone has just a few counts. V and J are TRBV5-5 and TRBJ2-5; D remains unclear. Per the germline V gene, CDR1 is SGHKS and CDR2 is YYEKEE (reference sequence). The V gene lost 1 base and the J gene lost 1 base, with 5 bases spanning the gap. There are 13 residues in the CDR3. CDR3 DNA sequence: TGTGCCAGCAGCTTGTACAGCCAAGAGACCCAGTACTTC. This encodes CASSLYSQETQYF.

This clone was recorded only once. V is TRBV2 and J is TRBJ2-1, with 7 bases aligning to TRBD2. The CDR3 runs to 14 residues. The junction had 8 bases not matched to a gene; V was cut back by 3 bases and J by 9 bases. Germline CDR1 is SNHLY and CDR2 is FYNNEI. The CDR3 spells CASSDRARGSEQFF. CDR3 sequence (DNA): TGTGCCAGCAGTGATAGGGCGCGGGGGAGTGAGCAGTTCTTC.

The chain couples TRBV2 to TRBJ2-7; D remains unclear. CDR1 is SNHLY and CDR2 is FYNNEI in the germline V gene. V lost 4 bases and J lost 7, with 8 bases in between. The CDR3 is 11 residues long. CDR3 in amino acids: CASSGFGEQYV. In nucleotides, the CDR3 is TGTGCCAGCAGTGGGTTTGGGGAGCAGTACGTC.

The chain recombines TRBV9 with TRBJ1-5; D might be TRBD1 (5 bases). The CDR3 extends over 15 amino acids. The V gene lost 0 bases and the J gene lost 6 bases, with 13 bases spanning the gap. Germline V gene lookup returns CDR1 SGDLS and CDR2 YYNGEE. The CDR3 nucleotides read TGTGCCAGCAGCGTAGCGGGGGAGAAGGGTCAGCCCCAGCATTTT. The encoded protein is CASSVAGEKGQPQHF.

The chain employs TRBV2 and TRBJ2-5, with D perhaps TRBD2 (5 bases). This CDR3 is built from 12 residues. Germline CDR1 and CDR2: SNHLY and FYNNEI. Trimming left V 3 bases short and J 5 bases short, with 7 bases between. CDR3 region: CASSDSGETQYF. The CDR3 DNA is TGTGCCAGCAGTGACTCGGGGGAGACCCAGTACTTC.

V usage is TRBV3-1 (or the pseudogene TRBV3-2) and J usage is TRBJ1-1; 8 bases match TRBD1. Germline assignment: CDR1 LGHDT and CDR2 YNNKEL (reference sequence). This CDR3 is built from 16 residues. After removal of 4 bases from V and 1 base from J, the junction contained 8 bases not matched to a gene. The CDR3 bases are TGTGCCAGCAGCCGCTACAGGGGGGAGAAGAACACTGAAGCTTTCTTT. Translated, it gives CASSRYRGEKNTEAFF.

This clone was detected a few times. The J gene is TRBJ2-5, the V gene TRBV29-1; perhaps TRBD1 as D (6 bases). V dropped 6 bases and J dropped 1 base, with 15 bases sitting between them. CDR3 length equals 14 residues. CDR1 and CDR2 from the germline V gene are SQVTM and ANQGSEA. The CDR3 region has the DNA TGCAGCGTGGAGTCACAGGGCGCCCAAGAGACCCAGTACTTC. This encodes CSVESQGAQETQYF.

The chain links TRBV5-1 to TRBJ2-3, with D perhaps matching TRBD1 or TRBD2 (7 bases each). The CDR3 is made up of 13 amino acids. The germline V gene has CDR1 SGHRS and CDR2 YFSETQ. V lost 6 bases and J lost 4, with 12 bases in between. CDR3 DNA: TGCGCCAGCACCCCAGGGGGGGCAGATACGCAGTATTTT. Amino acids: CASTPGGADTQYF.

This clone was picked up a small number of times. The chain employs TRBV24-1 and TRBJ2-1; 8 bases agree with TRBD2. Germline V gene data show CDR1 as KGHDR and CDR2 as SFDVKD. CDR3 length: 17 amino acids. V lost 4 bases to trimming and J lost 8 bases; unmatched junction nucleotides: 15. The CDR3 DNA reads TGTGCCACCAGTGACCCCTCGTCTCGGGGGGGCATTGATGAGCAGTTCTTC. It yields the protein CATSDPSSRGGIDEQFF.

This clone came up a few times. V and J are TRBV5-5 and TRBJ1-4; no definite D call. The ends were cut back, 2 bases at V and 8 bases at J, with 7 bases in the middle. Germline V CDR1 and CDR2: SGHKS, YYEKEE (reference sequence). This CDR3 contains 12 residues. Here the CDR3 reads CASSLVQEKLFF. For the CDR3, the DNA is TGTGCCAGCAGCTTAGTACAGGAAAAACTGTTTTTT.

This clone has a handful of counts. CDR3 nucleotides: TGTGCCAGCAGGCAGACAGGGGAAGTTGGAAACATTCAGTACTTC. It yields the protein CASRQTGEVGNIQYF. The chain recombines TRBV2 with TRBJ2-4; 8 bases match TRBD1. Per the germline V gene, CDR1 is SNHLY and CDR2 is FYNNEI. After removal of 6 bases from V and 6 bases from J, the junction contained 10 bases not matched to a gene. CDR3 length equals 15 residues.

The CDR3 DNA reads TGTGCCAGCAGTGAGCAGGGGGATCAGCCCCAGCATTTT. Amino acid sequence: CASSEQGDQPQHF. This chain uses TRBV2 with TRBJ1-5; 7 nucleotides line up with TRBD1. CDR3 length equals 13 residues. V shed 3 bases and J 5 bases; nucleotides not matched to a gene: 1. Per germline, CDR1 SNHLY and CDR2 FYNNEI.

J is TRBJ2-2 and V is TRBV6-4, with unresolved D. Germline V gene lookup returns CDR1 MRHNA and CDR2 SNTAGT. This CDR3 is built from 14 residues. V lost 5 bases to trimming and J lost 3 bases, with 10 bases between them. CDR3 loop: CASSPAQDTGELFF. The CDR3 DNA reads TGTGCCAGCAGTCCCGCTCAGGACACCGGGGAGCTGTTTTTT.

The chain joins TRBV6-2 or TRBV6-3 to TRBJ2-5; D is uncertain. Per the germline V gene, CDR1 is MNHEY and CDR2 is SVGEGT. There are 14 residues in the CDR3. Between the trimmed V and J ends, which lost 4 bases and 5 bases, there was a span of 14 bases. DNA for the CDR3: TGTGCCAGCAGTTCGACAACACTGATCGAGACCCAGTACTTC. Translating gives CASSSTTLIETQYF.

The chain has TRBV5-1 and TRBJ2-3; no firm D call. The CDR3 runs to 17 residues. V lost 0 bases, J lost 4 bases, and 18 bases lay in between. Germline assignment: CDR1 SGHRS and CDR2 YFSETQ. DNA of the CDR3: TGCGCCAGCAGCTTGGCCGTAGGGAATCCCGTCTCAGATACGCAGTATTTT. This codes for CASSLAVGNPVSDTQYF.

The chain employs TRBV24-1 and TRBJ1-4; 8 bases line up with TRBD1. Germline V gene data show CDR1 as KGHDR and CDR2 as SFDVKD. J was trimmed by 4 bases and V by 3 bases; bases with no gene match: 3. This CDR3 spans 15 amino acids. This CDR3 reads CATSDPGQGNEKLFF. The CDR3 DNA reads TGTGCCACCAGTGATCCCGGACAGGGTAATGAAAAACTGTTTTTT.